These 28 T cell receptor beta chains share one sample of origin, sequenced in a study of human T cells and chemical hapten exposure. Noted time point: pre-sensitization, week 0. Treatment specified: therapeutic diphenylcyclopropenone sensitization with weekly scalp DPC. MiXCR was run by TCRdb on the RACE reads, yielding one entry per CDR3 protein. The sample consists of under 200,000 distinct CDR3 sequences, more than 25% of them appearing once. Source: whole blood, taken in connection with sensitization to the hapten diphenylcyclopropenone (DPC). The source of these receptors is a woman between 25 and 40 years old with alopecia areata. Some clones in this sample may be carry-over from other donors' samples.

V gene TRBV5-1 combines with J gene TRBJ2-1; 10 nucleotides match TRBD2. Germline V gives CDR1 SGHRS, CDR2 YFSETQ. V shed 1 base, J shed 6 bases, and the junction held 7 bases outside the gene matches. The CDR3 loop spans 16 amino acids. The CDR3 coding sequence is TGCGCCAGCAGCTTGCAATCGCGACTAGCGGGCAATGAGCAGTTCTTC. It yields the protein CASSLQSRLAGNEQFF.

This sequence joins TRBV20-1 and TRBJ2-7; TRBD2 matches at 8 bases. CDR1 is DFQATT, CDR2 SNEGSKA, per germline (reference sequence). The junction had 11 bases not matched to a gene; V was cut back by 3 bases and J by 7 bases. The CDR3 length is 14 residues. The CDR3 DNA is TGCAGTGCTAGTGGGACTAGTTGGGCCAAAGAGCAGTACTTC. As protein: CSASGTSWAKEQYF.

This clonotype was observed once. The chain is built from TRBV7-2 and TRBJ2-1, with D possibly TRBD2 on 5 matching bases. The CDR3 has 14 amino acids. From germline, CDR1 is SGHTA and CDR2 FQGNSA. V lost 5 bases and J lost 5, with 13 bases in between. The CDR3 reads CASSPRTSDNEQFF. Here the CDR3 DNA reads TGTGCCAGCAGCCCAAGGACTTCCGACAATGAGCAGTTCTTC.

This clonotype has only a few counts. This rearrangement joins TRBV18 to TRBJ2-4; D is perhaps TRBD1 (6 bases). CDR3 length: 16 amino acids. Trimming left V 2 bases short and J 4 bases short, with 15 bases between. Per the germline V gene, CDR1 is KGHSH and CDR2 is LQKENI. CDR3 in amino acids: CASSPRDTSQKNIQYF. In nucleotides, the CDR3 is TGTGCCAGCTCACCAAGGGACACCAGTCAGAAAAACATTCAGTACTTC.

The rearrangement joins TRBV29-1 to TRBJ1-4; D is unclear. V lost 7 bases and J 5 bases, leaving 20 bases between the germline ends. The CDR3 contains 15 residues. Germline V gives CDR1 SQVTM, CDR2 ANQGSEA. CDR3 residues: CSAIGLGAGNEKLFF. The CDR3 bases are TGCAGCGCCATCGGACTGGGAGCGGGAAATGAAAAACTGTTTTTT.

This clonotype was observed a handful of times. This rearrangement joins TRBV10-1 to TRBJ2-1; D perhaps matches TRBD2 (6 bases). V dropped 2 bases and J dropped 6 bases, with 14 bases sitting between them. CDR1 is WNHNN, CDR2 SYGVQD, per germline (reference sequence). The CDR3 runs 15 residues. The CDR3 is CASSEPGRGINEQFF. The CDR3 DNA is TGCGCCAGCAGTGAGCCTGGGCGCGGGATCAATGAGCAGTTCTTC.

The table lists this clonotype with many counts. The chain links TRBV27 to TRBJ1-5, with D possibly matching TRBD1 (5 bases). V shed 2 bases and J shed 6 bases, with 11 bases lying between them. The germline gives CDR1 MNHEY, CDR2 SMNVEV (reference sequence). The CDR3 extends over 14 amino acids. The chain's CDR3 is CASSLNPGGQPQHF. The CDR3, as DNA: TGTGCCAGCAGTTTAAACCCGGGGGGTCAGCCCCAGCATTTT.

The CDR3 here is CASRTGWDTEAFF. The DNA of the CDR3 is TGTGCCAGCAGAACAGGGTGGGACACTGAAGCTTTCTTT. The J gene is TRBJ1-1, the V gene TRBV7-9, with D possibly being TRBD1 (6 bases). There are 13 residues in the CDR3. Per the germline V gene, CDR1 is SEHNR and CDR2 is FQNEAQ (reference sequence). Trimming took off 6 bases at V and 3 bases at J, with 11 bases between the two ends.

This clonotype turned up a few times. The genes are TRBV18 and TRBJ1-2; D remains ambiguous. Trimming pared 1 base from V and 6 bases from J, leaving 12 bases between. CDR1 and CDR2 (germline): KGHSH, LQKENI. The CDR3 contains 14 residues. DNA of the CDR3: TGTGCCAGCTCACCACTAGGAAGGAGAGATGGCTACACCTTC. This gives the protein CASSPLGRRDGYTF.

This clonotype turned up a few times. The rearrangement joins TRBV5-1 to TRBJ1-4; D is perhaps TRBD1 (6 bases). The CDR3 length is 15 residues. Germline V CDR1 and CDR2: SGHRS, YFSETQ. Trimming removed 4 bases from V and 8 bases from J, with 18 bases in between. DNA for the CDR3: TGCGCCAGCAGCAGTTCGGACAGCTACGGAGAAAAACTGTTTTTT. Translated: CASSSSDSYGEKLFF. Full variable domain (rest looked up from reference TRBV5-1 and TRBJ1-4): KAGVTQTPRYLIKTRGQQVTLSCSPISGHRSVSWYQQTPGQGLQFLFEYFSETQRNKGNFPGRFSGRQFSNSRSEMNVSTLELGDSALYLCASSSSDSYGEKLFFGSGTQLSVL.

This clonotype was detected only once. This chain links TRBV28 with TRBJ2-1; TRBD1 might be the D (6 bases). CDR1 MDHEN and CDR2 SYDVKM come from the germline V gene. Trimming shortened V by 3 bases and J by 2 bases, and 14 bases separated the two germline ends. This CDR3 has 16 amino acids. The DNA of the CDR3 is TGTGCCAGCAGTTTTACCCAGGGGTTAGCCTACAATGAGCAGTTCTTC. It is translated as CASSFTQGLAYNEQFF.

This clonotype was detected a few times. This chain links TRBV6-6 with TRBJ2-7, with TRBD1 identical over 9 bases. Germline V gene lookup returns CDR1 MNHNY and CDR2 SVGAGI (reference sequence). V was clipped by 2 bases and J by 4 bases; unmatched bases: 9. This CDR3 is built from 16 residues. As DNA, the CDR3 is TGTGCCAGCAGTTACGGGTACAGGGGGCGGTCGTACGAGCAGTACTTC. Its translation is CASSYGYRGRSYEQYF.

This clonotype was seen more than once but under ten times. V is TRBV29-1 and J is TRBJ2-2; D tentatively fits TRBD1 or TRBD2 (6 bases each). Germline CDR1 and CDR2: SQVTM and ANQGSEA. CDR3 length: 13 amino acids. With 4 bases removed from V and 6 bases from J, the gap between germline ends came to 12 bases. CDR3: CSVVYREAGELFF. The CDR3 coding sequence is TGCAGCGTTGTTTACAGGGAGGCCGGGGAGCTGTTTTTT.

This clonotype was recorded a few times. The chain combines TRBV28 with TRBJ2-1; TRBD2 aligns across 11 bases. This CDR3 has 15 residues. V was pared by 6 bases and J by 7 bases, with 8 bases of the junction left unmatched. Per the germline V gene, CDR1 is MDHEN and CDR2 is SYDVKM. CDR3 region: CASSKTGTSGNEQFF. CDR3 nucleotides: TGTGCCAGCAGCAAAACCGGGACTAGCGGTAATGAGCAGTTCTTC.

This clonotype was picked up a small number of times. J is TRBJ1-1 and V is TRBV28, with D possibly being TRBD1 (5 bases). CDR3 length: 13 amino acids. V gave up 10 bases and J gave up 0 bases, with 12 bases separating them. From germline, CDR1 is MDHEN and CDR2 SYDVKM. CDR3 sequence (DNA): TGTGCCACACTCGGGACGGTGAACACTGAAGCTTTCTTT. Translation gives CATLGTVNTEAFF.

The J gene is TRBJ2-2, the V gene TRBV12-3 or TRBV12-4, with a tentative D call TRBD2 (6 bases). Trimming took off 7 bases at V and 6 bases at J, with 12 bases between the two ends. This CDR3 has 13 residues. CDR3 residues: CASKTSPAGELFF. As DNA, the CDR3 is TGTGCCAGCAAAACTAGCCCAGCCGGGGAGCTGTTTTTT.

CDR3 loop: CASSQGTGVSYGYTF. CDR3 nucleotides: TGCGCCAGCAGCCAAGGGACAGGGGTCTCCTATGGCTACACCTTC. V gene TRBV4-3 combines with J gene TRBJ1-2, with 9 nucleotides matching TRBD1. Germline CDR1 LGHNA, CDR2 YSLEER. V dropped 1 base and J dropped 4; count of bases not matched to a gene: 4. The CDR3 runs to 15 residues.

V is TRBV7-9 and J is TRBJ1-3, with D possibly TRBD1 on 6 matching bases. Germline CDR1 and CDR2: SEHNR and FQNEAQ (reference sequence). Trimming pared 5 bases from V and 0 bases from J, leaving 8 bases between. The CDR3 is 14 amino acids. CDR3 sequence: CASSKTGSGNTIYF. The CDR3 DNA sequence: TGTGCCAGCAGCAAGACAGGCTCTGGAAACACCATATATTTT.

This clonotype was seen more than once but under ten times. This chain links TRBV7-2 with TRBJ1-1; D unresolved. V lost 1 base and J lost 2, with 5 bases in between. The germline V gene encodes CDR1 SGHTA and CDR2 FQGNSA. The CDR3 extends over 13 amino acids. The CDR3 loop reads CASSLGINTEAFF. The DNA for the CDR3 is TGTGCCAGCAGCTTAGGTATCAACACTGAAGCTTTCTTT.

This chain joins TRBV5-1 and TRBJ2-5, with D hard to call. The V end lost 1 base, the J end lost 0 bases, and 10 bases lay between the germline ends. This CDR3 region has 15 residues. Germline assignment: CDR1 SGHRS and CDR2 YFSETQ. CDR3 in amino acids: CASSLMSGNQETQYF. CDR3 coding DNA: TGCGCCAGCAGCTTGATGTCGGGTAACCAAGAGACCCAGTACTTC. Full variable domain (outside the CDR3, taken from reference TRBV5-1 and TRBJ2-5): KAGVTQTPRYLIKTRGQQVTLSCSPISGHRSVSWYQQTPGQGLQFLFEYFSETQRNKGNFPGRFSGRQFSNSRSEMNVSTLELGDSALYLCASSLMSGNQETQYFGPGTRLLVL.

This clonotype has more than one count but fewer than ten. V gene TRBV29-1 combines with J gene TRBJ2-3; 10 nucleotides line up with TRBD2. V shed 2 bases, J shed 4 bases, and the junction held 6 bases outside the gene matches. Germline V gives CDR1 SQVTM, CDR2 ANQGSEA. This CDR3 spans 15 amino acids. For the CDR3, the DNA is TGCAGCGTTGAAAGCCTAGCGGGGGCTGCAGATACGCAGTATTTT. Protein: CSVESLAGAADTQYF.

The chain has TRBV6-2 or TRBV6-3 and TRBJ2-1; D uncertain. CDR1 is MNHEY and CDR2 is SVGEGT in the germline V gene. Trimming cost V 4 bases and J 6 bases, with 4 bases left between them. This CDR3 region has 11 residues. The CDR3: CASSWSNEQFF. The CDR3 DNA sequence: TGTGCCAGCAGTTGGTCCAATGAGCAGTTCTTC.

This clonotype has a handful of counts. This chain joins TRBV28 and TRBJ2-1, with D unclear. Germline-derived CDR1 and CDR2 are MDHEN and SYDVKM. V gave up 7 bases and J gave up 5 bases, with 12 bases separating them. The CDR3 runs 13 residues. The DNA for the CDR3 is TGTGCCAGCACCCAGGCCTTGAACAATGAGCAGTTCTTC. It specifies CASTQALNNEQFF.

V and J are TRBV7-2 and TRBJ2-5; a weak D match, TRBD2 (5 bases). The CDR3 is 14 residues long. Per germline, CDR1 SGHTA and CDR2 FQGNSA. V shed 1 base and J shed 5 bases, with 11 bases lying between them. The CDR3 sequence is CASSLGLAGETQYF. The CDR3 DNA reads TGTGCCAGCAGCTTAGGTCTAGCCGGGGAGACCCAGTACTTC.

The chain combines TRBV6-6 with TRBJ2-2, with a weak D call TRBD1 (6 bases). V lost 5 bases to trimming and J lost 3 bases, with 16 bases between them. The CDR3 has 16 residues. CDR1 is MNHNY, CDR2 SVGAGI, per germline (reference sequence). The CDR3 spells CASSPHGTGHTGELFF. The CDR3 DNA is TGTGCCAGCAGTCCCCACGGAACAGGGCACACCGGGGAGCTGTTTTTT.

The chain uses TRBV2 and TRBJ2-1, with a possible D match to TRBD2 (6 bases). This CDR3 region has 13 residues. From germline, CDR1 is SNHLY and CDR2 FYNNEI. The ends were cut back, 6 bases at V and 6 bases at J, with 12 bases in the middle. The CDR3 DNA is TGTGCCAGCAGCATGACTAGTACCAATGAGCAGTTCTTC. This codes for CASSMTSTNEQFF.

This sequence joins TRBV29-1 and TRBJ1-2; 8 bases line up with TRBD1. Germline V lookup: CDR1 SQVTM, CDR2 ANQGSEA. The V segment lost 1 base and the J segment 7 bases; nucleotides outside the gene matches: 8. The CDR3 is 14 residues long. CDR3 DNA sequence: TGCAGCGTTGAAGGGCAGGGGGCGGGAATTGGCTACACCTTC. Amino acids: CSVEGQGAGIGYTF.

V is TRBV6-2 or TRBV6-3 and J is TRBJ2-3, with unresolved D. The CDR3 loop spans 14 amino acids. Germline CDR1 MNHEY, CDR2 SVGEGT. Deletions cut 5 bases from V and 11 bases from J, with 20 bases between. The CDR3 loop is CASSLPGSQIGQYF. CDR3 DNA sequence: TGTGCCAGCAGTCTACCCGGCTCACAGATCGGGCAGTATTTT.